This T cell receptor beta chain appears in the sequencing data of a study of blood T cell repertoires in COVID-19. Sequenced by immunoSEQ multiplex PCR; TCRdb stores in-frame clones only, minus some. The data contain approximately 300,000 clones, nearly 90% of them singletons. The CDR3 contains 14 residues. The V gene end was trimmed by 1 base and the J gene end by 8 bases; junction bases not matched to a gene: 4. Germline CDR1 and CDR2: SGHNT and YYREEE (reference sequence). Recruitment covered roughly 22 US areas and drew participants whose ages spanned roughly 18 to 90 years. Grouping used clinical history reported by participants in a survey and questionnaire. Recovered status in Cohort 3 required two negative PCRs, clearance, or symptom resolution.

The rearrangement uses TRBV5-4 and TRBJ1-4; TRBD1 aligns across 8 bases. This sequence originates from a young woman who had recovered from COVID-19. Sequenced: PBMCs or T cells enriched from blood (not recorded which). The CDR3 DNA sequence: TGTGCCAGCAGCTTGCAGGGGGCGCAGGAAAAACTGTTTTTT. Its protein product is CASSLQGAQEKLFF.